This T cell receptor (beta chain) appears in the sequencing data of a study of T cells in Graves' hyperthyroidism and ophthalmopathy. Study-level information: Peripheral blood collection took place at initial diagnosis, before any treatment.

Regions amplified from RNA transcripts were the TCR beta CDR3 regions. During a first-round RT-PCR of the TCR CDR3, the HTBI primer set was used. TCRdb redid the calling of the multiplex PCR reads with MiXCR, one entry per CDR3 protein. The profile shows under 350,000 distinct CDR3 sequences, around a sixth of them singletons. The germline V gene has CDR1 LGHDT and CDR2 YNNKEL (reference sequence). The CDR3 is made up of 14 amino acids. Trimming removed 0 bases from V and 8 bases from J, with 11 bases in between. This clonotype has ten or more counts. Its antigen is not known. Study results and caveats: Stable hyperthyroidism and ophthalmopathy were separated using 13 V-J signatures.

A lack of ophthalmopathy progression within 18 months defined stable Graves' hyperthyroidism. The clonotype comes from a woman aged 45-59 years with Graves' hyperthyroidism. Sequencing used blood. The rearrangement joins TRBV3-1 to TRBJ2-1; no definite D call. CDR3 DNA sequence: TGTGCCAGCAGCCAAGAAGTCGTACGCGATGAGCAGTTCTTC. Amino acids: CASSQEVVRDEQFF.